This entry features one T cell receptor beta chain sequence. The target antigen is unknown. Indicated treatment: approximately nine-day PBMC culture with coronavirus spike peptide pools or control peptides (ViraFEST assay). Investigators obtained the unexposed donor's CD4+ T cells before the COVID-19 pandemic (2011-2018). TCRs were sequenced by ViraFEST after antigen-specific T cells had been expanded with peptide pools. Peptide pools at around 10 ug/ml, together with approximately 10 IU/ml IL-2, were added to cultures of approximately 1.9 million PBMCs per well. The data derive from a study of vaccination and CD4 T cells after COVID-19. As for the study in general: Four females and six males made up the convalescents, with two Hispanic.

In germline, CDR1 is LNHNV, CDR2 YYDKDF (reference sequence). CDR3 size: 15 residues. Trimming removed 5 bases at V and 7 bases at J, with 17 bases between. CD4+ T cells that had been cultured provided DNA sequenced with the Oncomine TCR Beta short-read assay. TCRdb re-analysed the PCR reads in MiXCR, keeping a single row per CDR3 protein. The profile shows 4,000 to 5,000 distinct CDR3 sequences, approximately 59% of them singletons. The source material was CD4+ T cells from blood, cultured in vitro. This clonotype originated in a human donor in good health. J is TRBJ1-4 and V is TRBV15, with D possibly TRBD1 on 6 matching bases. Here the CDR3 DNA reads TGTGCCACCAGCCTGGGGCCAGGGGACTTTGAAAAACTGTTTTTT. Its translation: CATSLGPGDFEKLFF.